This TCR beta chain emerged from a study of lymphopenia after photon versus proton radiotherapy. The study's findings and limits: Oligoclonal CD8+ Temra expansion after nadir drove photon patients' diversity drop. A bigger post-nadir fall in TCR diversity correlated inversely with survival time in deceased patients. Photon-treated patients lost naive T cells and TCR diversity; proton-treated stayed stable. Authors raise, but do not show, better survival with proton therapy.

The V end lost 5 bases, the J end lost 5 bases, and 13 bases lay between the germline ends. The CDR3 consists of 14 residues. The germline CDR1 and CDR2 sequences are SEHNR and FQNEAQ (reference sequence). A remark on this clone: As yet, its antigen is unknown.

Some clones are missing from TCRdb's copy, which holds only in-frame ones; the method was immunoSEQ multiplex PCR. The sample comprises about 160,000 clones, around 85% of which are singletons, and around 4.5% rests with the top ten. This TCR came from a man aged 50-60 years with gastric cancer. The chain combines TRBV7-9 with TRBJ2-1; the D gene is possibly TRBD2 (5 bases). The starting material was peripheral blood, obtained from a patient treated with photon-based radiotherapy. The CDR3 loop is CASSATPGNNEQFF. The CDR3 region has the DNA TGTGCCAGCAGCGCGACCCCGGGAAACAATGAGCAGTTCTTC.